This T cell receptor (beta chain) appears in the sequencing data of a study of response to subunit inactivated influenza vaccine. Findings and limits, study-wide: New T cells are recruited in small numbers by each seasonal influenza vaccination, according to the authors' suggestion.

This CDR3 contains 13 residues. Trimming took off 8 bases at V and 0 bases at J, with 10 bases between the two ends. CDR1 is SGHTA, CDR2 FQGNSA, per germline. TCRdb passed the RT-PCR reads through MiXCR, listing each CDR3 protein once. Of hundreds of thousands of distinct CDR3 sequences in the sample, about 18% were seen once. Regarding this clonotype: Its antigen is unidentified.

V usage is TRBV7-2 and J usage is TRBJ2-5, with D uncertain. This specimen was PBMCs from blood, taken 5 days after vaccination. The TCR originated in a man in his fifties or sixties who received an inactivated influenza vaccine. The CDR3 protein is CASQRGDQETQYF. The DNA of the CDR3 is TGTGCCAGCCAGAGAGGAGACCAAGAGACCCAGTACTTC. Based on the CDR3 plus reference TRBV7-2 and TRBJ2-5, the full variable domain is GAGVSQSPSNKVTEKGKDVELRCDPISGHTALYWYRQSLGQGLEFLIYFQGNSAPDKSGLPSDRFSAERTGGSVSTLTIQRTQQEDSAVYLCASQRGDQETQYFGPGTRLLVL.